This T cell receptor beta chain stems from a study of beta chain features in type 1 diabetes (dated by TCRdb to between 2017 and 2018). At the level of the whole study: No differences in mean age, gender distribution, total cell number or subset yield were found between patients and healthy donors. A total of roughly 100 million sorted cells were examined across all samples, and the number of cells per subset was strongly correlated with RNA yield. The study compared TCRB repertoires of sorted circulating CD4+ T cell subsets between recently diagnosed type 1 diabetes patients and matched healthy donors. Whereas all 28 donors provided naive and central memory subsets, regulatory and stem cell-like memory subsets were isolated from just 8 patients and roughly 8 healthy donors.

The research as a whole found: Only small numbers of individuals were included in the HLA sub-analyses, which left unresolved whether HLA type had any influence on TCRB rearrangement. Naive, central memory and regulatory TCRB repertoires appeared to be more similar among patients than among healthy donors. Fewer insertions and more nucleotide deletions at VDJ recombination sites were observed in patients with type 1 diabetes, implying thymic rearrangement abnormalities. Type 1 diabetes patients showed a moderate but significant shortening of TCRB CDR3 length in all four CD4+ subsets. Sequencing cDNA rather than genomic DNA could over-represent highly expressing activated cells, although activation and CD3 levels did not differ between groups. Shorter templates might be favored by PCR, yet because patient and control samples were amplified and corrected together, any such skew would affect both groups equally.

The High Capacity cDNA Reverse Transcription Kit was used to reverse transcribe all of the isolated RNA, meaning that expressed TCRB transcripts were what got sequenced. Deep immunoSEQ sequencing was applied to naive, central memory and regulatory T cell samples, giving an average of around 4 million total reads per sample. After sorted cells were lysed in RLT buffer, RNA was extracted with DNase-treated RNeasy Micro or Mini kits, with the choice depending on cell number. Each cell subset was processed separately to prevent cross-contamination, with patient and healthy donor samples processed together. TCRB sequences were amplified from cDNA with the immunoSEQ multiplex PCR, producing 87-bp fragments spanning the CDR3 region. Sequencing of the amplicons was done on the Illumina HiSeq platform. The authors' pipeline ran thus. Synthetic template baselines were used to correct PCR bias computationally, reads within Hamming distance 2 were collapsed together, and singletons that could not be merged were discarded. Reads were aligned to IMGT to assign V, D and J genes, CDR3 length, and insertions or deletions at six rearrangement sites. Within each subset, clonotype counts were normalized to the number of sorted cells before true diversity and Gini coefficients were calculated with the tcR R package. Repertoire sharing was quantified using the overlap coefficient calculated on TCRB nucleotide sequences. TCRdb limited this immuneACCESS table to in-frame rearrangements with V and J called. A share of clones is missing; checked studies link under half to unresolved V genes, and the rest is unexplained. That table furnishes V, J and clone size, whereas the DNA furnished D and trimming. The sample table lists over 100,000 clones, roughly 17% of them with a count of one. The ten largest clones capture over 2% of the sample.

Each donor gave one peripheral blood draw, about 110 mL on average, collected into heparinised tubes. A BD FACSAria II and a panel including CD45RO, CCR7, CD25, CD127, CD95 and CD27 were used to sort naive, central memory, regulatory and stem cell-like memory CD4+ T cells. Every sorted population had a purity above 98%. Right away, PBMCs were isolated by Lymphoprep density gradient centrifugation and were stained directly, with no culture step. So that batch effects would be minimized, each experiment stained and sorted samples in pairs, pairing one healthy donor with one patient. CDR1 is given as LGHNA and CDR2 as YNFKEQ, both from the germline V gene. The CDR3 covers 14 residues, taking in both the cysteine and the phenylalanine. Just the 42-base CDR3 DNA is kept, in frame starting at base 1. V is trimmed back by 6 bases and J by 4 bases, and the junction contains 7 bases that no gene match accounts for.

This clone was seen a few times. No cognate antigen has been identified for it. Base qualities are not at hand, and no much larger clone is one base apart. Source material: central memory CD4+ T cells from blood. The sequence derives from a man younger than 45 with type 1 diabetes. This chain joins TRBV4-2 to TRBJ2-3; the junction holds 7 bases that match TRBD1. The sequence in DNA is TGTGCCAGCAGGACCGGACAGGCCCCAGATACGCAGTATTTT. Its translation reads: CASRTGQAPDTQYF.